This T cell receptor beta chain was sequenced in a study of blood T cell repertoires in COVID-19. For the study at large: PBMCs, B-cell-depleted T cells, or T cells provided the cDNA or gDNA that made up the material.

CDR3 size: 13 residues. In germline, CDR1 is MNHEY, CDR2 SVGAGI. V lost 2 bases to trimming and J lost 7 bases, with 9 bases between them. Participant-reported clinical history was the basis for cohort assignment. In the source study's methods: Counts of nucleated cells, estimated from reference gene primer amplification, were obtained. Libraries were prepared by immunoSEQ multiplex PCR; TCRdb keeps only in-frame clonotypes and omits some of them. For V, J and clone size, that table is used; D and trimming come from the DNA. Of about 400,000 clones in the sample, under 90% were seen once. This clone has only one observation.

Sequencing was carried out using PBMCs or T cells enriched from blood (not recorded which). This chain connects TRBV6-5 to TRBJ1-3; D remains ambiguous. The TCR originated in a woman aged 25 to 39 who had recovered from COVID-19. This chain's CDR3 is CASSYPERNTIYF. CDR3 bases: TGTGCCAGCAGTTACCCGGAGAGGAACACCATATATTTT.